The T cell receptor beta chain under discussion was sequenced for a study of lymphopenia after photon versus proton radiotherapy. Data came from immunoSEQ multiplex PCR; TCRdb stores just in-frame clones and leaves some out. The sample holds about 20,000 clones, about 92% seen once. The study's findings and limits: Authors raise, but do not show, better survival with proton therapy.

Points on this clone: Its target is unknown.

This CDR3 is 13 amino acids long. V shed 8 bases and J shed 6 bases, with 17 bases lying between them. Germline CDR1 LGHNA, CDR2 YSLEER. The specimen comprised peripheral blood, sampled from a patient treated with photon-based radiotherapy. The V gene is TRBV4-3, the J gene TRBJ2-7; perhaps TRBD1 as D (6 bases). The TCR originated in a woman aged 40-49 years with cholangiocarcinoma. The CDR3 region has the DNA TGCGCCAGCCTTTGGACAGAAAAGGTCGAGCAGTACTTC. Encoded protein: CASLWTEKVEQYF.